The 2 T cell receptor beta chains reported below all come from one sample, sequenced in a study of cytomegalovirus exposure and HLA in healthy donors. PCR used 60 Vbeta primers and 13 Jbeta primers. Data came from immunoSEQ multiplex PCR; TCRdb stores just in-frame clones and leaves some out. This table has some 160,000 clones, 77% appearing once. Sequenced input: PBMCs. These receptors were taken from a woman between 25 and 40 years old in good health and CMV-seronegative.

The chain has TRBV19 and TRBJ2-7; perhaps TRBD2 as D (5 bases). The CDR3 contains 14 residues. Trimming removed 3 bases from V and 6 bases from J, with 15 bases in between. The V gene's germline CDR1 is LNHDA and CDR2 SQIVND (reference sequence). The CDR3 region has the DNA TGTGCCAGTAGTATTGTCGTGACGAGCGGCGAGCAGTACTTC. Protein sequence: CASSIVVTSGEQYF.

The rearrangement uses TRBV7-9 and TRBJ1-1; the match to TRBD1 covers 7 bases. CDR3 size: 15 residues. Germline CDR1 is SEHNR and CDR2 is FQNEAQ (reference sequence). With V trimmed by 5 bases and J by 1 base, 7 bases remained unmatched. CDR3 DNA: TGTGCCAGCAGCGGCTCGCGGACAGGGAACACTGAAGCTTTCTTT. This translates into CASSGSRTGNTEAFF.